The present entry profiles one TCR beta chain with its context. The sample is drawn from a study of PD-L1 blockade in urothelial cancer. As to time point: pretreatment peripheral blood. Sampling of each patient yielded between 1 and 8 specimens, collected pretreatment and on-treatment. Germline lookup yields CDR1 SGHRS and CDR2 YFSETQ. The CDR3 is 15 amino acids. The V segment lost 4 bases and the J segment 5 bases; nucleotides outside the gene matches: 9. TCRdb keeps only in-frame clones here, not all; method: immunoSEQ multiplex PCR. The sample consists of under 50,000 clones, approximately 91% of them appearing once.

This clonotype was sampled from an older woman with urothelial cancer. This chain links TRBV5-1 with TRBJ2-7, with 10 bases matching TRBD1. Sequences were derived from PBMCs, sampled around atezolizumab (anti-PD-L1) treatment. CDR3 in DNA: TGCGCCAGCAGCGTTCGGGACAGGGGATTCAACGAGCAGTACTTC. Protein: CASSVRDRGFNEQYF. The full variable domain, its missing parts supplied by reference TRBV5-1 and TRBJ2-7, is KAGVTQTPRYLIKTRGQQVTLSCSPISGHRSVSWYQQTPGQGLQFLFEYFSETQRNKGNFPGRFSGRQFSNSRSEMNVSTLELGDSALYLCASSVRDRGFNEQYFGPGTRLTVT.